The rows below give T cell receptor beta chains drawn from one sample of a study of shared clonotypes between healthy human individuals. Some clones are missing from TCRdb's copy, which holds only in-frame ones; the method was immunoSEQ multiplex PCR. Of some 680,000 clones listed, around 73% are singletons. The sample was memory CD4+ T cells sorted from blood. The source of these receptors is a young woman in good health. Each CDR3 is given with its conserved first and last residue. The D gene is left open where the match is weak. Some rows mark clone size as missing; the rest say once, few, many or name a class of expanded clone.

>TRBV18|13|NA|TRBJ2-5|NA
CASSPGRGETQYF
TGTGCCAGCTCACCGGGACGGGGGGAGACCCAGTACTTC
>TRBV6-4|18|many|TRBJ2-1|TRBD2
CASSPQPIGLAGNNEQFF
TGTGCCAGCAGTCCTCAACCCATCGGACTAGCGGGAAACAATGAGCAGTTCTTC
>TRBV19|17|many|TRBJ1-5|NA
CASSIAGGPYSNQPQHF
TGTGCCAGTAGTATAGCCGGGGGGCCCTATAGCAATCAGCCCCAGCATTTT
>TRBV4-2|16|NA|TRBJ1-5|TRBD1
CASSQDSQGVNQPQHF
TGTGCCAGCAGCCAAGATTCGCAGGGGGTGAATCAGCCCCAGCATTTT
>TRBV15|13|once|TRBJ2-3|NA
CATSRTLSGTQYF
TGTGCCACCAGTCGGACCTTGTCAGGCACGCAGTATTTT
>TRBV27|13|NA|TRBJ2-7|NA
CASSPNPFYEQYF
TGTGCCAGCAGTCCCAACCCTTTCTACGAGCAGTACTTC
>TRBV11-1|15|NA|TRBJ2-2|NA
CASSAGRLDTGELFF
TGTGCCAGCAGCGCCGGACGCCTCGACACCGGGGAGCTGTTTTTT
>TRBV6-1|14|few|TRBJ2-2|TRBD2
CASSELAVTGELFF
TGTGCCAGCAGTGAGCTAGCGGTCACCGGGGAGCTGTTTTTT
>TRBV7-3|16|NA|TRBJ2-1|TRBD1
CASSQTGTGAYNEQFF
TGTGCCAGCAGCCAAACCGGGACAGGGGCATACAATGAGCAGTTCTTC
>TRBV30|13|NA|TRBJ2-5|TRBD1
CAWSKGGPETQYF
TGTGCCTGGAGTAAAGGGGGCCCAGAGACCCAGTACTTC
>TRBV11-2|17|NA|TRBJ2-7|TRBD2
CASSSGLAGGRTYEQYF
TGTGCCAGCAGCTCGGGACTAGCGGGAGGAAGAACCTACGAGCAGTACTTC
>TRBV7-2|15|NA|TRBJ2-1|TRBD2
CASSPSGGSYNEQFF
TGTGCCAGCAGCCCTTCGGGAGGCTCCTACAATGAGCAGTTCTTC
>TRBV6-1|18|NA|TRBJ2-7|TRBD2
CASSVYPGLAGGPGEQYF
TGTGCCAGCAGTGTGTACCCGGGACTAGCGGGAGGGCCAGGCGAGCAGTACTTC
>TRBV28|12|NA|TRBJ2-7|NA
CASTTSIYEQYF
TGTGCCAGCACTACTAGCATCTACGAGCAGTACTTC
>TRBV11-2|14|NA|TRBJ1-1|NA
CASSPVNMNTEAFF
TGTGCCAGCAGCCCAGTCAACATGAACACTGAAGCTTTCTTT
>TRBV20-1|11|once|TRBJ1-1|NA
CSARAFGEAFF
TGCAGTGCTAGAGCCTTCGGTGAAGCTTTCTTT
>TRBV28|15|few|TRBJ2-3|NA
CASSFGGPSTDTQYF
TGTGCCAGCAGTTTCGGGGGGCCTAGCACAGATACGCAGTATTTT
>TRBV4-1|14|NA|TRBJ2-2|NA
CASSPTPATGELFF
TGCGCCAGCAGCCCCACCCCCGCCACCGGGGAGCTGTTTTTT
>TRBV21-1|16|NA|TRBJ2-3|NA
CASSNPSSSSTDTQYF
TGTGCCAGCAGCAATCCCTCTAGCTCTAGCACAGATACGCAGTATTTT
>TRBV29-1|14|few|TRBJ2-5|NA
CSVEFSQSQETQYF
TGCAGCGTTGAATTTAGTCAGTCCCAAGAGACCCAGTACTTC
>TRBV6-4|15|NA|TRBJ2-7|TRBD2
CASSDPGLAGYEQYF
TGTGCCAGCAGTGACCCGGGACTAGCGGGATACGAGCAGTACTTC
>TRBV7-9|13|few|TRBJ2-7|NA
CASSLAGSYEQYF
TGTGCCAGCAGCTTAGCCGGTAGCTACGAGCAGTACTTC
>TRBV5-1|18|NA|TRBJ1-5|TRBD1
CASSELPGQGASNQPQHF
TGCGCCAGCAGCGAGCTACCGGGACAGGGGGCTTCCAATCAGCCCCAGCATTTT
>TRBV2|14|NA|TRBJ1-3|NA
CASRAGTPGNTIYF
TGTGCCAGCAGGGCAGGGACACCTGGAAACACCATATATTTT
>TRBV19|18|NA|TRBJ2-1|NA
CASSIIAATPLHYNEQFF
TGTGCCAGTAGTATAATAGCGGCTACCCCCCTACACTACAATGAGCAGTTCTTC
>TRBV5-1|15|NA|TRBJ2-2|TRBD1
CASSQGDRDTGELFF
TGCGCCAGCAGTCAGGGGGACAGAGACACCGGGGAGCTGTTTTTT
>TRBV19|16|NA|TRBJ2-5|TRBD2
CASTNAASGSGETQYF
TGTGCCAGTACAAACGCGGCTAGCGGGAGTGGAGAGACCCAGTACTTC
>TRBV4-2|18|NA|TRBJ1-3|TRBD1
CASSQTQDGTGAGNTIYF
TGTGCCAGCAGCCAAACCCAAGACGGGACAGGAGCTGGAAACACCATATATTTT
>TRBV5-4|14|NA|TRBJ2-7|NA
CASSLDGSSYEQYF
TGTGCCAGCAGCTTGGATGGGAGCTCCTACGAGCAGTACTTC
>TRBV7-9|13|once|TRBJ1-1|NA
CASSSRANTEAFF
TGTGCCAGCAGCAGCCGGGCAAACACTGAAGCTTTCTTT
>TRBV11-2|14|few|TRBJ2-7|NA
CASSSQSRGREQYF
TGTGCCAGCAGCTCACAGTCCCGGGGGCGGGAGCAGTACTTC
>TRBV11-2|15|NA|TRBJ2-7|TRBD1
CASSLIRDSSYEQYF
TGTGCCAGCAGCTTAATTAGGGACAGCTCCTACGAGCAGTACTTC
>TRBV5-6|14|NA|TRBJ1-5|NA
CASSSLGGLQPQHF
TGTGCCAGCAGCTCCCTGGGGGGGCTTCAGCCCCAGCATTTT
>TRBV5-4|14|NA|TRBJ1-2|NA
CASRAQGTNYGYTF
TGTGCCAGCAGAGCCCAGGGTACTAACTATGGCTACACCTTC
>TRBV21-1|15|few|TRBJ1-2|NA
CASRMTNSGRYGYTF
TGTGCCAGCAGGATGACCAATTCAGGGCGCTATGGCTACACCTTC
>TRBV2|15|NA|TRBJ1-4|NA
CASSALGAEGEKLFF
TGTGCCAGCAGCGCTCTCGGGGCCGAGGGCGAAAAACTGTTTTTT
>TRBV5-1|16|NA|TRBJ2-7|TRBD2
CASSFGTSGRAYEQYF
TGCGCCAGCAGCTTTGGGACTAGCGGGAGGGCTTACGAGCAGTACTTC
>TRBV5-1|16|NA|TRBJ2-3|TRBD2
CASSPGLAGSTDTQYF
TGCGCCAGCAGCCCGGGACTAGCGGGGAGCACAGATACGCAGTATTTT
>TRBV28|12|NA|TRBJ1-3|NA
CASSTRIDTIYF
TGTGCCAGCAGTACCCGAATAGACACCATATATTTT
>TRBV28|13|NA|TRBJ1-5|NA
CASSAGSNQPQHF
TGTGCCAGCAGCGCAGGGAGCAATCAGCCCCAGCATTTT
>TRBV11-2|14|NA|TRBJ2-2|TRBD1
CASSLRGGSGELFF
TGTGCCAGCAGCTTAAGAGGGGGCAGCGGGGAGCTGTTTTTT
>TRBV5-1|14|NA|TRBJ2-5|TRBD1
CASSEQGARETQYF
TGCGCCAGCAGCGAACAGGGGGCGCGGGAGACCCAGTACTTC
>TRBV4-2|18|NA|TRBJ2-3|TRBD2
CASSQGDSGGVPTDTQYF
TGTGCCAGCAGCCAAGGTGATAGCGGGGGAGTCCCCACAGATACGCAGTATTTT
>TRBV30|14|NA|TRBJ1-1|NA
CAWTRRTKNTEAFF
TGTGCCTGGACCCGGAGGACAAAGAACACTGAAGCTTTCTTT